This is a list of T cell receptor beta chains from one sample in a study of monozygotic twins with inflammatory bowel disease. From its re-call of the 5' RACE reads, TCRdb lists each CDR3 protein once, without DNA. This sample's clone table lists just under 45,000 distinct CDR3 sequences. Sequencing input: blood. These receptors were collected from a human donor with ulcerative colitis or Crohn's disease, or a healthy co-twin of an affected twin (not recorded which). The CDR3 runs from the conserved cysteine through the conserved F or W. Fields, in order: CDR3 protein, V gene, J gene.

CDR3 protein: CASSSRYNEQFF; V gene: TRBV6-2/TRBV6-3; J gene: TRBJ2-1
CDR3 protein: CASRRQGQGETQYF; V gene: TRBV7-9; J gene: TRBJ2-5
CDR3 protein: CASSLIKTSGSYEQYF; V gene: TRBV3-1; J gene: TRBJ2-7
CDR3 protein: CASSTLDSNEQFF; V gene: TRBV7-9; J gene: TRBJ2-1
CDR3 protein: CASSLESGAAYEQYF; V gene: TRBV7-2; J gene: TRBJ2-7
CDR3 protein: CASSVVAGGSNIQYF; V gene: TRBV18; J gene: TRBJ2-4
CDR3 protein: CASSLTNYYGYTF; V gene: TRBV7-9; J gene: TRBJ1-2
CDR3 protein: CASSPGQSNSPLHF; V gene: TRBV18; J gene: TRBJ1-6
CDR3 protein: CASSLALVAHEQFF; V gene: TRBV7-6; J gene: TRBJ2-1
CDR3 protein: CASSPDAFWRASRNGYTF; V gene: TRBV5-1; J gene: TRBJ1-2
CDR3 protein: CASGLQGSRGTDTQYF; V gene: TRBV27; J gene: TRBJ2-3
CDR3 protein: CASTVGGEPQHF; V gene: TRBV28; J gene: TRBJ1-5
CDR3 protein: CASSFTGKEQYF; V gene: TRBV5-6; J gene: TRBJ2-7
CDR3 protein: CASSWGLAGGRQAKNIQYF; V gene: TRBV11-2; J gene: TRBJ2-4